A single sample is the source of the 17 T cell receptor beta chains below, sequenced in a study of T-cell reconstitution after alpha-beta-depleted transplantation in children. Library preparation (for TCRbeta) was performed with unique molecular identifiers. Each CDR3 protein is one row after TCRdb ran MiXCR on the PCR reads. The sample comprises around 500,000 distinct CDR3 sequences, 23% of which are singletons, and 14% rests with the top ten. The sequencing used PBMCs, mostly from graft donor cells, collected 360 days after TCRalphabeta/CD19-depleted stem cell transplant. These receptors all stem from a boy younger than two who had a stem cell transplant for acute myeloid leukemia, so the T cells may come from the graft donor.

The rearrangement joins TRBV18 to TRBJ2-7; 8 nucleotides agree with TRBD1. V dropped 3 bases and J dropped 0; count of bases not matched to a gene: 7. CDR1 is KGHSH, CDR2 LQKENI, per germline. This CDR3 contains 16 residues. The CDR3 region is CASSPTGTGPSYEQYF. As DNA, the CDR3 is TGTGCCAGCTCACCGACCGGGACAGGTCCCTCCTACGAGCAGTACTTC.

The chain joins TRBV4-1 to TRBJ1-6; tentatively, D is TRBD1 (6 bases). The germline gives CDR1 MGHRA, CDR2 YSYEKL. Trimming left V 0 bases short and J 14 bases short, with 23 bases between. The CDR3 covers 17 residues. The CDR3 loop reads CASSQDVGGLGSSALHF. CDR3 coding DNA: TGCGCCAGCAGCCAAGATGTGGGGGGCTTAGGTTCATCGGCCCTCCACTTT.

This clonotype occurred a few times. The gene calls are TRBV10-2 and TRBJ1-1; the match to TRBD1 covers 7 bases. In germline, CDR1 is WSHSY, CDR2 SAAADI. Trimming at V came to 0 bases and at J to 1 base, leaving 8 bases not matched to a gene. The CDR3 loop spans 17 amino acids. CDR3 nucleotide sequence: TGCGCCAGCAGTGAGTCTGGGAACAGGGGACAGAACACTGAAGCTTTCTTT. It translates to CASSESGNRGQNTEAFF.

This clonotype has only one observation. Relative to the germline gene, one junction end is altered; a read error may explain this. CDR3 in amino acids: CASSVYASGGYKEQFF. The CDR3 bases are TGCGCCAGCAGCGTCTACGCTAGCGGGGGGTACAAAGAGCAGTTCTTC. The J gene is TRBJ2-1, the V gene TRBV5-1, with 11 nucleotides matching TRBD2. The CDR3 contains 16 residues. Germline values: CDR1 SGHRS, CDR2 YFSETQ.

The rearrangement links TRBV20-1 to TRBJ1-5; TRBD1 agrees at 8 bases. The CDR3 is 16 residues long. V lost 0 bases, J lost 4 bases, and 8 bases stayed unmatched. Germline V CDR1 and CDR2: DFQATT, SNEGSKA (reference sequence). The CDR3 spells CSARDWRTGNNQPQHF. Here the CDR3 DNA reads TGCAGTGCTAGAGATTGGCGGACAGGGAATAATCAGCCCCAGCATTTT.

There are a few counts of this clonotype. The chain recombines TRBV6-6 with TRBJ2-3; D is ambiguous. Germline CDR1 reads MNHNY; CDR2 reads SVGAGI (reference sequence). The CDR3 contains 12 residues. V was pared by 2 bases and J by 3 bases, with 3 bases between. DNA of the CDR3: TGTGCCAGCAGTTACGCGACAGATACGCAGTATTTT. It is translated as CASSYATDTQYF.

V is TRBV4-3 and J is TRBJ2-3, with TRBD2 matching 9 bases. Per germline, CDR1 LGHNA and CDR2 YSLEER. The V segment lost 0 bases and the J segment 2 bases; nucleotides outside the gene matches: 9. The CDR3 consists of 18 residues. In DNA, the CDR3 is TGCGCCAGCAGCCAAGAAGGCGGGGGGGCCGGTAACACAGATACGCAGTATTTT. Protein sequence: CASSQEGGGAGNTDTQYF.

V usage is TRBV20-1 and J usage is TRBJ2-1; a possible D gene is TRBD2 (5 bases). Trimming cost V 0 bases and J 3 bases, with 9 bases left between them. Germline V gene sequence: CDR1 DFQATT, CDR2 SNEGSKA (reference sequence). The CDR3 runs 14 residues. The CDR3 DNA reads TGCAGTGCTAGAGATGGGAGACTCTACAATGAGCAGTTCTTC. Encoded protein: CSARDGRLYNEQFF.

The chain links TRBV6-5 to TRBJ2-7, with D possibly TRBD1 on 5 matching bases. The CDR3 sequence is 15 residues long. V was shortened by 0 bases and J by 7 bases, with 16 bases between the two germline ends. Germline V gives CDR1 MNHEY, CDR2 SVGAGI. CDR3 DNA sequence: TGTGCCAGCAGTTACTCGGTCAGCAGGGTAGGGGAGCAGTACTTC. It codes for CASSYSVSRVGEQYF.

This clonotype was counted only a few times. As DNA, the CDR3 is TGTGCCAGCAGACCCGACAGACAGGTCGGTGGGACTGAAGCTTTCTTT. This sequence encodes CASRPDRQVGGTEAFF. J is TRBJ1-1 and V is TRBV6-1; possible D gene TRBD1, 6 bases. Per germline, CDR1 MNHNS and CDR2 SASEGT. CDR3 length: 16 residues. V lost 6 bases and J lost 5, with 22 bases in between.

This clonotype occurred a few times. The CDR3 sequence: CASSNRGGGTGELFF. In DNA form, the CDR3 reads TGTGCCAGCAGTAACCGGGGGGGCGGCACCGGGGAGCTGTTTTTT. The chain recombines TRBV12-3 or TRBV12-4 with TRBJ2-2, with TRBD2 matching 8 bases. With 5 bases clipped from V and 4 bases from J, the junction kept 6 bases outside the gene matches. The CDR3 spans 15 residues.

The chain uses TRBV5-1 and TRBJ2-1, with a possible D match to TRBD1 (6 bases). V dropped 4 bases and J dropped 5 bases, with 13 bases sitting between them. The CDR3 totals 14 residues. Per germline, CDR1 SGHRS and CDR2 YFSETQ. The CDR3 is CASSPDRTDNEQFF. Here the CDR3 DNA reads TGCGCCAGCAGCCCTGACAGGACCGACAATGAGCAGTTCTTC.

The chain's CDR3 is CASSSGQEETQYF. CDR3 coding DNA: TGTGCCAGCAGTTCGGGACAAGAAGAGACCCAGTACTTC. The chain is built from TRBV12-3 or TRBV12-4 and TRBJ2-5; TRBD1 is a possible D gene (6 bases). CDR3 size: 13 residues. V dropped 4 bases and J dropped 3 bases, with 9 bases sitting between them.

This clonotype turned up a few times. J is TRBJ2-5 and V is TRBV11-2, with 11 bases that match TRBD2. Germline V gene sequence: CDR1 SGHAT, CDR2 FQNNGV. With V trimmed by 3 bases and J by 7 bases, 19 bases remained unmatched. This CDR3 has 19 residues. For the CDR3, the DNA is TGTGCCAGCAGCTTTCTCTCAGGGACTAGCGGACCCCTTGGGGGGACCCAGTACTTC. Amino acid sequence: CASSFLSGTSGPLGGTQYF.

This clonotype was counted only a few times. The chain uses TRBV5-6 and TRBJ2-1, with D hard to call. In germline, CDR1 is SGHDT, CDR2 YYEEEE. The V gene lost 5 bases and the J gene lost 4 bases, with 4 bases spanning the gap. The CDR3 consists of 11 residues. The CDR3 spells CASRLYNEQFF. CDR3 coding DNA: TGTGCCAGCAGACTGTACAATGAGCAGTTCTTC.

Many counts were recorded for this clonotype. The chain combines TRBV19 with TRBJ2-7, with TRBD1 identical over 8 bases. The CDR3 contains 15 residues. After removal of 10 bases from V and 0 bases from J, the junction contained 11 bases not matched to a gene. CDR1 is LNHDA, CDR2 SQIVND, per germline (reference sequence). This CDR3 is CATSSGDRFSYEQYF. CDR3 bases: TGTGCCACCTCGAGTGGGGACAGGTTCTCCTACGAGCAGTACTTC. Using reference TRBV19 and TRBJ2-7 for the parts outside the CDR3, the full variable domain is DGGITQSPKYLFRKEGQNVTLSCEQNLNHDAMYWYRQDPGQGLRLIYYSQIVNDFQKGDIAEGYSVSREKKESFPLTVTSAQKNPTAFYLCATSSGDRFSYEQYFGPGTRLTVT.

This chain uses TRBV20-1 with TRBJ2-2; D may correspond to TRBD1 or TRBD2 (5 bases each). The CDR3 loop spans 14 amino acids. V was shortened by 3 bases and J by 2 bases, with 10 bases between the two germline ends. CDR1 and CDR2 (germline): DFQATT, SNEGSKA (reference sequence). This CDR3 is CSARGVENTGELFF. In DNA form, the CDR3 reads TGCAGTGCTAGGGGGGTAGAAAACACCGGGGAGCTGTTTTTT.